This record looks at one T cell receptor beta chain sequence and its context. The data derive from a study of blood T cell repertoires in COVID-19. In the study overall: Spain, Italy and the United States supplied samples that represented acute and convalescent COVID-19.

The germline V and J ends were trimmed by 1 base and 7 bases, with 6 bases remaining between them. Looked up from germline, CDR1 is LGHDT and CDR2 is YNNKEL (reference sequence). The CDR3 extends over 12 amino acids. Original methodology: It was from reference gene primer amplification that nucleated cell counts were estimated. Profiling relied on immunoSEQ multiplex PCR, and the TCRdb table lists in-frame clones only, not all of them. V, J and clone size are those of that table, while D and trimming were read from the DNA. The table shows approximately 400,000 clones, with approximately 88% occurring only once.

The clonotype comes from a woman aged 50 to 60 with COVID-19, enrolled during active disease. The sequenced sample was peripheral blood. This chain connects TRBV3-1 (or the pseudogene TRBV3-2) to TRBJ2-3; D gene uncertain. Here the CDR3 DNA reads TGTGCCAGCAGCCAAGGGCCGAATACGCAGTATTTT. Encoded protein: CASSQGPNTQYF.